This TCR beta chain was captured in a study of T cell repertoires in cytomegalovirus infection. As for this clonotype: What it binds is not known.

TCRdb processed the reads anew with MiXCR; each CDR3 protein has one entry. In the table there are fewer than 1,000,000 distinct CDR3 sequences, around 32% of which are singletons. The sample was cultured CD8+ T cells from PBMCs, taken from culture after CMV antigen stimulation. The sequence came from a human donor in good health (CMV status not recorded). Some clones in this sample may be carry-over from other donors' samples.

CDR3 nucleotides: TGTGCCAGCAGTCGGGCGTTAGTTACAGATTGGGAGACCCAGTACTTC. Residues: CASSRALVTDWETQYF. V is TRBV27 and J is TRBJ2-5, with D unresolved. The length of the CDR3 is 16 residues. CDR1 is MNHEY, CDR2 SMNVEV, per germline (reference sequence). The V and J ends lost 5 bases and 5 bases respectively, with 21 bases between them.